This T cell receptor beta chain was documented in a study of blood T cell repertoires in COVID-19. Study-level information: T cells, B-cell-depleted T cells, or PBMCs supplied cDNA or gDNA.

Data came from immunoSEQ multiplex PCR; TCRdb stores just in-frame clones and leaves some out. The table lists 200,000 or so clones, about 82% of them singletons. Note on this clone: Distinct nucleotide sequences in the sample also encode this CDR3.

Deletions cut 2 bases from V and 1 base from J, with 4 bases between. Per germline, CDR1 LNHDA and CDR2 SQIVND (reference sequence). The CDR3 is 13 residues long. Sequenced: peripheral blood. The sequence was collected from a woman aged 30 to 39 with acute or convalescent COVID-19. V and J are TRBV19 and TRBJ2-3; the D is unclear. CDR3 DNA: TGTGCCAGTAGTATACAGGGCACAGATACGCAGTATTTT. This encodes CASSIQGTDTQYF.